This TCR beta chain was recorded in a study of molecular identifiers for immune sequencing clone quantification. Whole-study results and caveats: Highly expanded clone sizes could be underestimated through barcode sharing by identical TCR molecules.

The sample holds many counts of this clonotype. Its antigen is unidentified. The CDR3 is 13 residues long. Between the trimmed V and J ends, which lost 5 bases and 5 bases, there was a span of 13 bases. Each CDR3 protein is one row after TCRdb ran MiXCR on the PCR reads. Here the sample spans 40,000 to 50,000 distinct CDR3 sequences, 15% to 20% being singletons. This chain uses TRBV12-3 or TRBV12-4 with TRBJ2-7, with unresolved D. The origin of this receptor is a human donor in good health. Some libraries in this study had Jurkat cell RNA spiked in. Sequencing was carried out using naive CD8+ T cells from blood, with Jurkat cell RNA spiked in. Subset reported: FACS-sorted CD8+CD4-CCR7+CD45RA+ naive T cells. The CDR3 region is CASSDLLGHEQYF. CDR3 DNA: TGTGCCAGCAGTGACCTCTTAGGTCACGAGCAGTACTTC.